Following are 32 T cell receptor beta chains from one sample sequenced in a study of cytomegalovirus exposure and HLA in healthy donors (dated by TCRdb to the late 2010s). Libraries came from the immunoSEQ multiplex PCR assay. For the multiplex PCR, a mixture combining 60 forward primers for TCR Vbeta segments and 13 reverse primers for TCR Jbeta segments was used. TCRdb stores this immuneACCESS table with in-frame sequences only. Part of the clones is absent; in the studies checked, under half of the shortfall reflects unresolved V genes, and no reason is known for the rest. This sample holds approximately 96,000 clones; approximately 74% were observed only once. The ten largest clonotypes hold about 1.7% of the sample. Sequencing was carried out using PBMCs. These receptors originate from a male donor in good health and CMV-seronegative.

The genes are TRBV5-6 and TRBJ1-1, with a tentative D call TRBD1 (5 bases). Trimming left V 4 bases short and J 3 bases short, with 10 bases between. The CDR3 sequence is 13 residues long. Per germline, CDR1 SGHDT and CDR2 YYEEEE. Here the CDR3 DNA reads TGTGCCAGCAGCCCCGACAGATACACTGAAGCTTTCTTT. This sequence encodes CASSPDRYTEAFF.

This clone was counted ten times or more. The genes are TRBV5-4 and TRBJ2-7; no definite D call. The CDR3 runs to 15 residues. V lost 4 bases and J lost 4, with 18 bases in between. Germline V gene data show CDR1 as SGHNT and CDR2 as YYREEE (reference sequence). The CDR3 spells CASSPDTKITYEQYF. CDR3 bases: TGTGCCAGCAGCCCAGACACCAAGATAACTTACGAGCAGTACTTC.

The CDR3 protein is CASSLAVTGSDEQYF. Written as DNA, the CDR3 is TGTGCCAGCAGCTTAGCGGTGACGGGGAGCGACGAGCAGTACTTC. The J gene is TRBJ2-7, the V gene TRBV7-2; D may be TRBD2 (5 bases). With 0 bases removed from V and 5 bases from J, the gap between germline ends came to 14 bases. The germline V gene has CDR1 SGHTA and CDR2 FQGNSA. This CDR3 is 15 amino acids long.

The rearrangement links TRBV5-6 to TRBJ2-5; 9 bases are a match to TRBD1. V lost 4 bases and J lost 3; bases outside the gene matches: 10. The CDR3 has 16 amino acids. From germline, CDR1 is SGHDT and CDR2 YYEEEE. The CDR3 bases are TGTGCCAGCAGCCCAGGACAGGGGAGAGGGGAAGAGACCCAGTACTTC. Encoded protein: CASSPGQGRGEETQYF.

V usage is TRBV6-5 and J usage is TRBJ2-3; D is possibly TRBD2 (6 bases). V lost 4 bases to trimming and J lost 7 bases, with 18 bases between them. Germline loops: CDR1 MNHEY, CDR2 SVGAGI. There are 15 residues in the CDR3. The CDR3 loop is CASSSYSGTTYTQYF. DNA for the CDR3: TGTGCCAGCAGTTCGTATAGCGGAACCACGTATACGCAGTATTTT.

The chain employs TRBV29-1 and TRBJ2-7; D gene ambiguous. Trimming left V 7 bases short and J 0 bases short, with 10 bases between. The CDR3 is 12 residues long. Germline V CDR1 and CDR2: SQVTM, ANQGSEA. CDR3 sequence reads: CSGGGNSYEQYF. CDR3 nucleotides: TGCAGCGGCGGCGGCAACTCCTACGAGCAGTACTTC.

This chain connects TRBV27 to TRBJ2-1, with D maybe TRBD2 (6 bases). The V and J ends lost 7 bases and 6 bases respectively, with 19 bases between them. From germline, CDR1 is MNHEY and CDR2 SMNVEV (reference sequence). The CDR3 consists of 15 residues. The CDR3 DNA reads TGTGCCAGCAACCCGGCGGGGCCCTTCGGCAATGAGCAGTTCTTC. This codes for CASNPAGPFGNEQFF.

The gene calls are TRBV5-1 and TRBJ1-1; TRBD1 matches 9 bases. The ends lost 3 bases at V and 8 bases at J; junction bases unmatched: 8. CDR1 and CDR2 from the germline V gene are SGHRS and YFSETQ. The length of the CDR3 is 14 residues. CDR3 sequence (DNA): TGCGCCAGCAGCTGGACCTTGGGACAGGGAGAAGCTTTCTTT. Translation gives CASSWTLGQGEAFF.

This clone has more than one count but fewer than ten. The chain links TRBV4-1 to TRBJ2-2; D might be TRBD2 (6 bases). This CDR3 spans 16 amino acids. CDR1 and CDR2 (germline): MGHRA, YSYEKL. V dropped 4 bases and J dropped 1 base, with 13 bases sitting between them. The CDR3: CASSLRDSVNTGELFF. The CDR3 DNA is TGCGCCAGCAGCCTCCGGGACTCGGTGAACACCGGGGAGCTGTTTTTT.

The genes are TRBV27 and TRBJ2-3, with 12 bases aligning to TRBD2. Germline V gene sequence: CDR1 MNHEY, CDR2 SMNVEV (reference sequence). The CDR3 contains 17 residues. The V and J ends lost 3 bases and 7 bases, in that order; junction bases with no gene match: 11. CDR3 nucleotides: TGTGCCAGCAGTTTGCTTCGACTAGCGGGAGAAGAGTATACGCAGTATTTT. It codes for CASSLLRLAGEEYTQYF.

This clone was counted between two and nine times. The chain joins TRBV5-6 to TRBJ2-7; 11 bases line up with TRBD2. Germline loops: CDR1 SGHDT, CDR2 YYEEEE. This CDR3 is built from 17 residues. Trimming at V came to 4 bases and at J to 7 bases, leaving 16 bases not matched to a gene. The CDR3: CASSPPGGSGRAREQYF. Here the CDR3 DNA reads TGTGCCAGCAGCCCCCCCGGGGGTAGCGGGAGGGCTCGTGAGCAGTACTTC.

The J gene is TRBJ2-7, the V gene TRBV9; maybe TRBD1 (5 bases). CDR3 length: 15 residues. V was trimmed by 0 bases and J by 2 bases, leaving 12 bases between them. Germline V gene lookup returns CDR1 SGDLS and CDR2 YYNGEE. CDR3 DNA: TGTGCCAGCAGCGTAGAAGGGGATGGGGCCTACGAGCAGTACTTC. Amino acids: CASSVEGDGAYEQYF.

This clone occurred a few times. The CDR3 coding sequence is TGCGCCAGCAGCTTGGAAGCGGGAGGAGGGGAGCTGTTTTTT. Translating gives CASSLEAGGGELFF. The chain combines TRBV5-1 with TRBJ2-2; 9 positions agree with TRBD2. Per the germline V gene, CDR1 is SGHRS and CDR2 is YFSETQ. Losses at the gene ends were 0 bases for V and 8 bases for J; bases not matched to a gene: 2. The CDR3 is 14 residues long.

V and J are TRBV19 and TRBJ1-5; D is undetermined. Per germline, CDR1 LNHDA and CDR2 SQIVND (reference sequence). CDR3 size: 15 residues. The ends were cut back, 0 bases at V and 2 bases at J, with 8 bases in the middle. Here the CDR3 DNA reads TGTGCCAGTAGTATAGATGCGGGCGGCAATCAGCCCCAGCATTTT. Its protein product is CASSIDAGGNQPQHF.

This chain uses TRBV18 with TRBJ2-7, with TRBD2 matching over 7 bases. J lost 5 bases, V lost 3 bases, and 10 bases had no gene match. This CDR3 region has 15 residues. Germline V gene sequence: CDR1 KGHSH, CDR2 LQKENI. In DNA form, the CDR3 reads TGTGCCAGCTCACCGGGGAGGGCGGGTATCCACGAGCAGTACTTC. Translating gives CASSPGRAGIHEQYF.

This clone was detected only a few times. CDR3 bases: TGCGCCAGCAGCCCGGATGGACTCAATCAGCCCCAGCATTTT. It translates to CASSPDGLNQPQHF. The chain is built from TRBV5-1 and TRBJ1-5, with D unclear. The germline V gene encodes CDR1 SGHRS and CDR2 YFSETQ. V was shortened by 4 bases and J by 3 bases, with 11 bases between the two germline ends. This CDR3 is built from 14 residues.

The chain uses TRBV6-1 and TRBJ2-7; 8 bases fit TRBD2. V trimming: 7 bases; J trimming: 3 bases; junction bases outside the gene matches: 5. CDR3 length equals 13 residues. Germline V gene lookup returns CDR1 MNHNS and CDR2 SASEGT. CDR3: CASNLREGYEQYF. CDR3 DNA: TGTGCCAGCAATCTCCGGGAGGGCTACGAGCAGTACTTC.

The gene calls are TRBV27 and TRBJ1-5; weak D call: TRBD1 (6 bases). Trimming pared 2 bases from V and 3 bases from J, leaving 17 bases between. Germline V CDR1 and CDR2: MNHEY, SMNVEV (reference sequence). The CDR3 covers 17 residues. The chain's CDR3 is CASSLTRGAHDNQPQHF. Here the CDR3 DNA reads TGTGCCAGCAGTTTAACACGGGGGGCGCATGACAATCAGCCCCAGCATTTT.

The V call is TRBV23-1, the J call TRBJ2-5, with TRBD2 matching 8 bases. TRBV23-1 is an ORF, and what it does is uncertain. The CDR3 sequence is 13 residues long. The ends lost 7 bases at V and 5 bases at J; junction bases unmatched: 6. The CDR3 nucleotides are TGCGCCAGCAAGCCGGGGGGGTGGGAGACCCAGTACTTC. Its protein product is CASKPGGWETQYF.

The V gene is TRBV5-4, the J gene TRBJ2-1, with a tentative D call TRBD2 (5 bases). The CDR3 totals 16 residues. Per the germline V gene, CDR1 is SGHNT and CDR2 is YYREEE (reference sequence). Trimming removed 0 bases from V and 1 base from J, with 11 bases in between. This CDR3 reads CASSLGIGGSYNEQFF. For the CDR3, the DNA is TGTGCCAGCAGCTTGGGTATAGGAGGTTCCTACAATGAGCAGTTCTTC.

The chain combines TRBV18 with TRBJ2-3, with D maybe TRBD1 (5 bases). CDR3 length: 13 residues. The V gene lost 5 bases and the J gene lost 3 bases, with 9 bases spanning the gap. The germline V gene has CDR1 KGHSH and CDR2 LQKENI. Written as DNA, the CDR3 is TGTGCCAGCTCAAATAGACAGACAGATACGCAGTATTTT. This encodes CASSNRQTDTQYF.

This rearrangement joins TRBV5-1 to TRBJ2-1, with 7 bases aligning to TRBD1. Trimming cost V 6 bases and J 1 base; bases outside gene matches: 7. The germline V gene has CDR1 SGHRS and CDR2 YFSETQ. This CDR3 has 15 residues. Written as DNA, the CDR3 is TGCGCCAGCAACCAAGGGGGCAGTTCCTACAATGAGCAGTTCTTC. It translates to CASNQGGSSYNEQFF.

The V and J genes are TRBV29-1 and TRBJ2-7; perhaps TRBD2 as D (5 bases). The CDR3 runs to 15 residues. Trimming left V 1 base short and J 2 bases short, with 15 bases between. Germline V gene sequence: CDR1 SQVTM, CDR2 ANQGSEA. Here the CDR3 reads CSVEGGLLAPYEQYF. CDR3 coding DNA: TGCAGCGTTGAAGGTGGTCTGCTAGCACCCTACGAGCAGTACTTC.

This clone was counted a single time. The chain carries TRBV19 and TRBJ2-7, with 10 positions matching TRBD1. Germline values: CDR1 LNHDA, CDR2 SQIVND (reference sequence). The ends lost 5 bases at V and 4 bases at J; junction bases unmatched: 8. CDR3 length equals 15 residues. CDR3 nucleotides: TGTGCCAGTAGTTCACCGGGACAGGGGATGTACGAGCAGTACTTC. Its protein is CASSSPGQGMYEQYF. Using reference TRBV19 and TRBJ2-7 for the parts outside the CDR3, the full variable domain is DGGITQSPKYLFRKEGQNVTLSCEQNLNHDAMYWYRQDPGQGLRLIYYSQIVNDFQKGDIAEGYSVSREKKESFPLTVTSAQKNPTAFYLCASSSPGQGMYEQYFGPGTRLTVT.

V and J are TRBV25-1 and TRBJ2-1; D uncertain. CDR3 size: 13 residues. The germline V gene has CDR1 MGHDK and CDR2 SYGVNS. Trimming cost V 3 bases and J 4 bases, with 7 bases left between them. The CDR3 loop is CASSEGSYNEQFF. CDR3 in DNA: TGTGCCAGCAGTGAGGGCAGTTACAATGAGCAGTTCTTC.

This chain joins TRBV7-8 and TRBJ2-1, with D possibly TRBD2 on 5 matching bases. Trimming removed 1 base from V and 5 bases from J, with 12 bases in between. Per germline, CDR1 SGHVS and CDR2 FQNEAQ. This CDR3 is 15 amino acids long. The CDR3 nucleotides are TGTGCCAGCAGCTTAGTTTTAGCGAGTAACAATGAGCAGTTCTTC. Translating gives CASSLVLASNNEQFF.

The rearrangement uses TRBV4-1 and TRBJ2-7; maybe TRBD2 (7 bases). The length of the CDR3 is 14 residues. The germline CDR1 and CDR2 sequences are MGHRA and YSYEKL. V was trimmed by 5 bases and J by 5 bases, leaving 16 bases between them. The CDR3: CASSYLGGGHEQYF. The CDR3 nucleotides read TGCGCCAGCAGCTACCTAGGGGGAGGGCACGAGCAGTACTTC.

This clone has just a few counts. CDR3 in DNA: TGTGCCAGCAGTTCTCAGGTACTAGCGGGAGGCCTTAGCACAGATACGCAGTATTTT. It specifies CASSSQVLAGGLSTDTQYF. The V call is TRBV27, the J call TRBJ2-3; TRBD2 aligns across 12 bases. The germline V gene has CDR1 MNHEY and CDR2 SMNVEV (reference sequence). J gave up 0 bases and V 4 bases, and 11 bases lay outside the gene matches. CDR3 length equals 19 residues.

The rearrangement links TRBV6-5 to TRBJ2-7; TRBD2 might be the D (6 bases). Trimming left V 8 bases short and J 2 bases short, with 10 bases between. This CDR3 is 12 amino acids long. Germline assignment: CDR1 MNHEY and CDR2 SVGAGI. The CDR3 here is CASGGVPYEQYF. Written as DNA, the CDR3 is TGTGCCAGCGGCGGGGTCCCCTACGAGCAGTACTTC.

The rearrangement joins TRBV7-8 to TRBJ1-1; D not certain. The V gene's germline CDR1 is SGHVS and CDR2 FQNEAQ. This CDR3 region has 14 residues. Between the trimmed V and J ends, which lost 2 bases and 1 base, there was a span of 8 bases. The CDR3 DNA follows: TGTGCCAGCAGCTTACGGACTGCGAACACTGAAGCTTTCTTT. The encoded protein is CASSLRTANTEAFF.

The chain links TRBV9 to TRBJ2-3; 8 bases map to TRBD2. The trim removed 0 bases at V and 0 bases at J, leaving 9 bases unmatched. Germline lookup yields CDR1 SGDLS and CDR2 YYNGEE. This CDR3 has 18 amino acids. In DNA, the CDR3 is TGTGCCAGCAGCGTAGAGTGGGCTAGCGGGCCAAGCACAGATACGCAGTATTTT. The encoded protein is CASSVEWASGPSTDTQYF.

This clone was counted between two and nine times. The germline gene is not matched at one end of the junction; a read error may be the cause. The chain combines TRBV10-1 with TRBJ2-7; 7 bases are a match to TRBD1. The CDR3 contains 15 residues. From germline, CDR1 is WNHNN and CDR2 SYGVQD (reference sequence). This CDR3 reads CARKNRDRASYELYF. The CDR3 DNA follows: TGCGCCAGGAAAAACCGGGACAGAGCTTCCTACGAGCTGTACTTC.